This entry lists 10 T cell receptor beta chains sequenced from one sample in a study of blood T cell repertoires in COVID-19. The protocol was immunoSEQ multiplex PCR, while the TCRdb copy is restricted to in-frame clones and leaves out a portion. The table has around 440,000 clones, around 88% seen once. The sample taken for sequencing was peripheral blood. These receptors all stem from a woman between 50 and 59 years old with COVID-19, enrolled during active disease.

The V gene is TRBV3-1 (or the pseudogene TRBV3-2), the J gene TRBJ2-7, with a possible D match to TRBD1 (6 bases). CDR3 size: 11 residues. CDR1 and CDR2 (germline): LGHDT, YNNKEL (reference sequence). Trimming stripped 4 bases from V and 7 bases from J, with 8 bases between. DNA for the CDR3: TGTGCCAGCAGCCTCAGGGGAGAGCAGTACTTC. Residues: CASSLRGEQYF.

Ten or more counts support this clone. CDR3 loop: CASSQFRDRGLGNTIYF. As DNA, the CDR3 is TGCGCCAGCAGTCAGTTCCGGGACAGGGGGCTAGGAAACACCATATATTTT. J is TRBJ1-3 and V is TRBV23-1, with TRBD1 matching over 12 bases. TRBV23-1 is an open reading frame whose function is uncertain. The CDR3 runs to 17 residues. V trimming: 3 bases; J trimming: 4 bases; junction bases outside the gene matches: 7.

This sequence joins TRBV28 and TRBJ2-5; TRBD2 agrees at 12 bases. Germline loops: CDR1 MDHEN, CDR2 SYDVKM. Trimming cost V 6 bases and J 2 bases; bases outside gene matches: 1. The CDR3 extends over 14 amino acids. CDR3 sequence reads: CASRLAGGQETQYF. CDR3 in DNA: TGTGCCAGCAGGCTAGCGGGGGGGCAAGAGACCCAGTACTTC.

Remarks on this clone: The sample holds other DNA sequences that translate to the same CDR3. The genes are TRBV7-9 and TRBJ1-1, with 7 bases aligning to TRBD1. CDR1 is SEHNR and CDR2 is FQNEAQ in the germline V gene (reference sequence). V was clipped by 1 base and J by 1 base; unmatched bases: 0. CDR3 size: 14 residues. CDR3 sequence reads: CASSLDRGNTEAFF. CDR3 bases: TGTGCCAGCAGCTTAGACAGGGGGAACACTGAAGCTTTCTTT.

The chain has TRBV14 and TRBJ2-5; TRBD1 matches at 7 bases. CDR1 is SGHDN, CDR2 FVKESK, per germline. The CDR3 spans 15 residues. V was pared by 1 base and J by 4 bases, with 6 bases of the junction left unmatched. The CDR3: CASSQAGYRGETQYF. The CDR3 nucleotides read TGTGCCAGCAGCCAAGCCGGGTACAGGGGAGAGACCCAGTACTTC.

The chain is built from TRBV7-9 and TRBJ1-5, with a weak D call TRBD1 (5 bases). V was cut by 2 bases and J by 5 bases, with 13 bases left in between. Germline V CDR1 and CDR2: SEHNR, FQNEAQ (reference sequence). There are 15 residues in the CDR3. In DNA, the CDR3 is TGTGCCAGCAGCTTAATTGGGGGAGGGGATCAGCCCCAGCATTTT. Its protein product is CASSLIGGGDQPQHF. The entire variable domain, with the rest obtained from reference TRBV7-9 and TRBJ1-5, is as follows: DTGVSQNPRHKITKRGQNVTFRCDPISEHNRLYWYRQTLGQGPEFLTYFQNEAQLEKSRLLSDRFSAERPKGSFSTLEIQRTEQGDSAMYLCASSLIGGGDQPQHFGDGTRLSIL.

The CDR3 loop is CASSQVGQHNSPLHF. Written as DNA, the CDR3 is TGCGCCAGCAGCCAAGTTGGACAGCATAATTCACCCCTCCACTTT. The J gene is TRBJ1-6, the V gene TRBV4-1; possible D gene TRBD1, 6 bases. Trimming left V 1 base short and J 5 bases short, with 9 bases between. This CDR3 is built from 15 residues. Germline CDR1 and CDR2: MGHRA and YSYEKL.

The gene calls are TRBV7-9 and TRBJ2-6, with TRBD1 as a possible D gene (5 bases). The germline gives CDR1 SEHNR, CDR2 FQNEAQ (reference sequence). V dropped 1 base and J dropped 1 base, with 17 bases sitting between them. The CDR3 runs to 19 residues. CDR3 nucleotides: TGTGCCAGCAGCTTAGACGTGTTCAGGGTCAGGTCTGGGGCCAACGTCCTGACTTTC. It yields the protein CASSLDVFRVRSGANVLTF.

CDR3 amino acids: CSVPGWNSPLHF. CDR3 nucleotides: TGCAGCGTTCCGGGTTGGAATTCACCCCTCCACTTT. The chain couples TRBV29-1 to TRBJ1-6; D not certain. Germline V gives CDR1 SQVTM, CDR2 ANQGSEA. The CDR3 is made up of 12 amino acids. V lost 5 bases and J lost 7, with 9 bases in between.

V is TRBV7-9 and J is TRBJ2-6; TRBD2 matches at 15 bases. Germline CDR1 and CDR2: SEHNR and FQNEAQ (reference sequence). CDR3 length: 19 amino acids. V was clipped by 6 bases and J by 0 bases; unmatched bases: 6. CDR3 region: CASSGTSGGISSGANVLTF. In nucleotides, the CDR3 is TGTGCCAGCAGTGGGACTAGCGGGGGGATCAGCTCTGGGGCCAACGTCCTGACTTTC.